A single sample gave rise to the 27 T cell receptor beta chains below, sequenced in a study of T cell therapy after organ transplantation. Profiling relied on immunoSEQ multiplex PCR, and the TCRdb table lists in-frame clones only, not all of them. Of about 48,000 clones listed, about 94% were seen once; the top ten hold 2.5% to 3.5%. For these TCRs, the target antigens are not known. The specimen was CD8+ T cells from blood, collected before autologous CMV-specific T cell therapy. These receptors all stem from a human patient who had received a solid organ transplant and had CMV disease.

This rearrangement joins TRBV19 to TRBJ2-7; D is perhaps TRBD1 (6 bases). The V end was cut by 3 bases, the J end by 2 bases, with 11 bases between. This CDR3 is 14 amino acids long. CDR1 and CDR2 from the germline V gene are LNHDA and SQIVND (reference sequence). CDR3 nucleotide sequence: TGTGCCAGTAGTATTGGGACAAATACCTACGAGCAGTACTTC. Its protein product is CASSIGTNTYEQYF.

The chain recombines TRBV10-3 with TRBJ2-3; 7 bases map to TRBD2. V dropped 7 bases and J dropped 4; count of bases not matched to a gene: 8. The CDR3 extends over 14 amino acids. CDR1 and CDR2 (germline): ENHRY, SYGVKD. In nucleotides, the CDR3 is TGTGCCATCATGGGGGAGGGCCGCGCAGATACGCAGTATTTT. Protein: CAIMGEGRADTQYF.

The chain combines TRBV2 with TRBJ2-4; weak D call: TRBD2 (7 bases). The CDR3 sequence is 14 residues long. The germline V gene has CDR1 SNHLY and CDR2 FYNNEI. Trimming shortened V by 7 bases and J by 7 bases, and 17 bases separated the two germline ends. For the CDR3, the DNA is TGTGCCAGCATTGGTGGCAGGGGAGGGAACATTCAGTACTTC. Translated, it gives CASIGGRGGNIQYF. Full variable domain (missing parts from reference TRBV2 and TRBJ2-4): EPEVTQTPSHQVTQMGQEVILRCVPISNHLYFYWYRQILGQKVEFLVSFYNNEISEKSEIFDDQFSVERPDGSNFTLKIRSTKLEDSAMYFCASIGGRGGNIQYFGAGTRLSVL.

The rearrangement joins TRBV5-4 to TRBJ1-3, with a tentative D call TRBD1 (6 bases). CDR3 length: 15 residues. The V end lost 4 bases, the J end lost 3 bases, and 14 bases lay between the germline ends. Germline V gene sequence: CDR1 SGHNT, CDR2 YYREEE (reference sequence). In DNA, the CDR3 is TGTGCCAGCAGCGTGACTACAGGGAGTGGAAACACCATATATTTT. It encodes CASSVTTGSGNTIYF.

The chain employs TRBV6-5 and TRBJ1-1; 10 bases map to TRBD1. V dropped 7 bases and J dropped 5; count of bases not matched to a gene: 7. Germline lookup yields CDR1 MNHEY and CDR2 SVGAGI. The CDR3 totals 14 residues. The CDR3 DNA reads TGTGCCAGCACAGAGGACAGGGGGAGGACTGAAGCTTTCTTT. It yields the protein CASTEDRGRTEAFF.

The chain uses TRBV6-5 and TRBJ2-7; 9 nucleotides agree with TRBD1. J was trimmed by 0 bases and V by 2 bases; bases with no gene match: 5. CDR1 is MNHEY and CDR2 is SVGAGI in the germline V gene. This CDR3 is built from 16 residues. In DNA, the CDR3 is TGTGCCAGCAGTTACCGGGGGACAGGGAACTCCTACGAGCAGTACTTC. Its protein product is CASSYRGTGNSYEQYF.

Worth noting for this clone: One end of the junction varies from germline; a read error may be responsible. This rearrangement joins TRBV27 to TRBJ2-7; TRBD2 might be the D (6 bases). The CDR3 runs to 13 residues. Per germline, CDR1 MNHEY and CDR2 SMNVEV (reference sequence). The DNA for the CDR3 is TGTGCCAGCAGTTTAATCGGCGGGGCGGTCTTCAGCTTC. Translated: CASSLIGGAVFSF.

The V call is TRBV19, the J call TRBJ2-1; 7 bases map to TRBD1. V trimming: 5 bases; J trimming: 2 bases; junction bases outside the gene matches: 9. The CDR3 has 16 residues. The germline CDR1 and CDR2 sequences are LNHDA and SQIVND (reference sequence). This CDR3 reads CASSWGPGTAYNEQFF. The CDR3 DNA is TGTGCCAGTAGTTGGGGTCCCGGGACAGCCTACAATGAGCAGTTCTTC.

This chain joins TRBV30 and TRBJ1-2; TRBD1 matches at 9 bases. The CDR3 sequence is 14 residues long. V shed 3 bases and J 7 bases; nucleotides not matched to a gene: 9. Germline assignment: CDR1 GTSNPN and CDR2 SVGIG (reference sequence). The CDR3 DNA follows: TGTGCCTGGAGGGCGAAAGGACAGGGGTCTGGCTACACCTTC. Translating it yields CAWRAKGQGSGYTF.

This sequence joins TRBV27 and TRBJ2-7, with D uncertain. The germline V gene has CDR1 MNHEY and CDR2 SMNVEV (reference sequence). The CDR3 spans 14 residues. Between the trimmed V and J ends, which lost 8 bases and 2 bases, there was a span of 16 bases. CDR3 loop: CASRPPSPAYEQYF. In DNA, the CDR3 is TGTGCCAGCCGTCCCCCCTCCCCCGCCTACGAGCAGTACTTC.

The chain employs TRBV30 and TRBJ2-3, with 9 bases aligning to TRBD2. Per the germline V gene, CDR1 is GTSNPN and CDR2 is SVGIG (reference sequence). V gave up 7 bases and J gave up 4 bases; unmatched junction bases: 12. CDR3 length: 15 amino acids. This chain's CDR3 is CAFAGGPPQSDTQYF. The CDR3 nucleotides are TGTGCCTTTGCGGGGGGGCCCCCACAGTCAGATACGCAGTATTTT.

The chain combines TRBV5-6 with TRBJ1-1, with 8 positions matching TRBD1. The length of the CDR3 is 15 residues. Germline CDR1 and CDR2: SGHDT and YYEEEE. V shed 3 bases, J shed 1 base, and the junction held 5 bases outside the gene matches. The CDR3 DNA reads as TGTGCCAGCAGCTACGGACAGGGCGAGAACACTGAAGCTTTCTTT. As protein: CASSYGQGENTEAFF.

This clone has just one count. The chain has TRBV19 and TRBJ1-5; no clear D gene. Trimming pared 5 bases from V and 0 bases from J, leaving 8 bases between. The CDR3 runs 14 residues. The germline V gene encodes CDR1 LNHDA and CDR2 SQIVND (reference sequence). The CDR3: CASSWAYSNQPQHF. The CDR3 DNA follows: TGTGCCAGTAGTTGGGCATATAGCAATCAGCCCCAGCATTTT. Together with reference TRBV19 and TRBJ1-5, the CDR3 gives the full variable domain: DGGITQSPKYLFRKEGQNVTLSCEQNLNHDAMYWYRQDPGQGLRLIYYSQIVNDFQKGDIAEGYSVSREKKESFPLTVTSAQKNPTAFYLCASSWAYSNQPQHFGDGTRLSIL.

The J gene is TRBJ1-1, the V gene TRBV5-1, with D maybe TRBD1 (5 bases). The CDR3 is 14 amino acids. CDR1 and CDR2 from the germline V gene are SGHRS and YFSETQ. Trimming removed 4 bases from V and 1 base from J, with 11 bases in between. The CDR3, as DNA: TGCGCCAGCAGCGGGGGACCGCCGAACACTGAAGCTTTCTTT. It encodes CASSGGPPNTEAFF.

There are a few counts of this clone. The chain carries TRBV18 and TRBJ2-1, with TRBD1 as a possible D gene (5 bases). The CDR3 runs to 18 residues. V was trimmed by 4 bases and J by 5 bases, leaving 24 bases between them. Germline-derived CDR1 and CDR2 are KGHSH and LQKENI. The CDR3 DNA reads TGTGCCAGCTCACGGTTTTCTCAGTCGGGCAGGGTAGACAATGAGCAGTTCTTC. This encodes CASSRFSQSGRVDNEQFF.

The chain couples TRBV6-4 to TRBJ2-5, with D possibly being TRBD1 (5 bases). CDR1 is MRHNA and CDR2 is SNTAGT in the germline V gene. With 3 bases removed from V and 1 base from J, the gap between germline ends came to 12 bases. The CDR3 has 15 residues. The CDR3 DNA is TGTGCCAGCAGTGAACAGGCCCAGGGCCAAGAGACCCAGTACTTC. Protein sequence: CASSEQAQGQETQYF.

Comment on this clone: At one end the junction does not follow the germline gene, possibly because of a read error. The chain couples TRBV7-9 to TRBJ1-2; 11 nucleotides agree with TRBD1. This CDR3 is 16 amino acids long. Germline assignment: CDR1 SEHNR and CDR2 FQNEAQ (reference sequence). CDR3 sequence (DNA): TGTGCCAGCAGCCATCAGGACGGGACAGGGGGTTATGACTACACCTTC. It codes for CASSHQDGTGGYDYTF. Variable domain in full (rest from reference TRBV7-9 and TRBJ1-2): DTGVSQNPRHKITKRGQNVTFRCDPISEHNRLYWYRQTLGQGPEFLTYFQNEAQLEKSRLLSDRFSAERPKGSFSTLEIQRTEQGDSAMYLCASSHQDGTGGYDYTFGSGTRLTVV.

The V gene is TRBV10-2, the J gene TRBJ2-6; D unresolved. The V and J ends lost 7 bases and 0 bases respectively, with 10 bases between them. CDR1 WSHSY and CDR2 SAAADI come from the germline V gene. The CDR3 has 15 amino acids. The DNA of the CDR3 is TGCGCCAGCAAAGACTCTAGCTCTGGGGCCAACGTCCTGACTTTC. It codes for CASKDSSSGANVLTF.

V is TRBV5-1 and J is TRBJ2-7, with D possibly TRBD1 on 5 matching bases. Per the germline V gene, CDR1 is SGHRS and CDR2 is YFSETQ. The CDR3 loop spans 13 amino acids. V dropped 0 bases and J dropped 7 bases, with 11 bases sitting between them. The DNA for the CDR3 is TGCGCCAGCAGCTTGGAGGGGCGCTCGGAGCAGTACTTC. Residues: CASSLEGRSEQYF.

This sequence joins TRBV7-3 and TRBJ2-7, with a tentative D call TRBD1 (6 bases). V lost 2 bases to trimming and J lost 2 bases, with 13 bases between them. The CDR3 consists of 15 residues. Germline CDR1 and CDR2: SGHTA and FQGTGA. Written as DNA, the CDR3 is TGTGCCAGCAGCTTATGGGCAGGGGACGCCTACGAGCAGTACTTC. This encodes CASSLWAGDAYEQYF.

The chain has TRBV9 and TRBJ2-3; 7 nucleotides agree with TRBD1. V lost 3 bases, J lost 0 bases, and 4 bases stayed unmatched. Germline V lookup: CDR1 SGDLS, CDR2 YYNGEE. There are 15 residues in the CDR3. The CDR3 reads CASSADRTSTDTQYF. In DNA form, the CDR3 reads TGTGCCAGCAGCGCGGACAGGACTAGCACAGATACGCAGTATTTT.

This chain connects TRBV13 to TRBJ2-1; 16 bases are a match to TRBD2. The V gene end was trimmed by 5 bases and the J gene end by 13 bases; junction bases not matched to a gene: 11. Germline V gene sequence: CDR1 PRHDT, CDR2 FYEKMQ (reference sequence). The CDR3 contains 16 residues. For the CDR3, the DNA is TGTGCCAGCAGCCCCACCGGGACTAGCGGGAGGGGGGCTCAGTTCTTC. This gives the protein CASSPTGTSGRGAQFF.

The genes are TRBV10-2 and TRBJ1-5, with TRBD1 matching 7 bases. This CDR3 comprises 13 residues. CDR1 WSHSY and CDR2 SAAADI come from the germline V gene. With 8 bases clipped from V and 9 bases from J, the junction kept 10 bases outside the gene matches. In DNA form, the CDR3 reads TGCGCCAGCGCCGAAGACAGGGTAGGGCCCCAGCATTTT. Translated: CASAEDRVGPQHF.

The chain is built from TRBV10-3 and TRBJ2-1; D possibly uses TRBD1 or TRBD2 (7 bases each). Per the germline V gene, CDR1 is ENHRY and CDR2 is SYGVKD. Trimming pared 1 base from V and 6 bases from J, leaving 19 bases between. CDR3 size: 17 residues. The CDR3 loop reads CAISEYGQGGASNEQFF. Written as DNA, the CDR3 is TGTGCCATCAGTGAGTACGGGCAGGGGGGGGCATCCAATGAGCAGTTCTTC.

The rearrangement uses TRBV6-6 and TRBJ2-7; D might be TRBD1 (6 bases). V lost 6 bases and J lost 3, with 15 bases in between. Germline lookup yields CDR1 MNHNY and CDR2 SVGAGI (reference sequence). The CDR3 spans 14 residues. The CDR3 bases are TGTGCCAGCAGCCCTACAGGGTCCAACTACGAGCAGTACTTC. Translation gives CASSPTGSNYEQYF.

The chain uses TRBV7-2 and TRBJ1-1; 7 nucleotides line up with TRBD1. J gave up 4 bases and V 5 bases, and 7 bases lay outside the gene matches. The germline V gene encodes CDR1 SGHTA and CDR2 FQGNSA. The CDR3 is 14 amino acids. The CDR3 sequence is CASSQNRGITEAFF. The CDR3 nucleotides read TGTGCCAGCAGCCAGAACAGGGGAATCACTGAAGCTTTCTTT.

The chain uses TRBV19 and TRBJ2-1; D gene ambiguous. From germline, CDR1 is LNHDA and CDR2 SQIVND (reference sequence). This CDR3 has 13 residues. Trimming took off 5 bases at V and 4 bases at J, with 9 bases between the two ends. The CDR3 here is CASSSDRYNEQFF. As DNA, the CDR3 is TGTGCCAGTAGTTCAGACCGGTACAATGAGCAGTTCTTC.